Shown below are 9 T cell receptor beta chains from a single sample sequenced in a study of T cell changes during pregnancy in multiple sclerosis. Using immunoSEQ multiplex PCR, the repertoire was profiled, and TCRdb retains in-frame clones only, with some absent. The profile shows about 50,000 clones, approximately 94% of them singletons. Sample: CD8+ T cells from peripheral blood mononuclear cells, taken in the first trimester of pregnancy. The receptors were sampled from a female donor with multiple sclerosis, enrolled in a pregnancy study.

This clone occurred once. J is TRBJ2-1 and V is TRBV13; no clear D. The CDR3 is 12 amino acids. The germline V and J ends were trimmed by 6 bases and 9 bases, with 12 bases remaining between them. The germline V gene has CDR1 PRHDT and CDR2 FYEKMQ (reference sequence). The CDR3 DNA is TGTGCCAGCAGTCCCCTAGAAAGTGAGCAGTTCTTC. This encodes CASSPLESEQFF.

The chain has TRBV7-8 and TRBJ1-3; D is possibly TRBD1 (6 bases). V was shortened by 6 bases and J by 8 bases, with 20 bases between the two germline ends. Looked up from germline, CDR1 is SGHVS and CDR2 is FQNEAQ. This CDR3 is built from 15 residues. CDR3 coding DNA: TGTGCCAGCAGGCCGACCCTCAGGACAGATGACACCATATATTTT. Translation: CASRPTLRTDDTIYF. The whole variable domain, remainder taken from reference TRBV7-8 and TRBJ1-3, is GAGVSQSPRYKVAKRGQDVALRCDPISGHVSLFWYQQALGQGPEFLTYFQNEAQLDKSGLPSDRFFAERPEGSVSTLKIQRTQQEDSAVYLCASRPTLRTDDTIYFGEGSWLTVV.

The gene calls are TRBV28 and TRBJ2-1; D is possibly TRBD2 (6 bases). This CDR3 has 14 residues. Germline CDR1 and CDR2: MDHEN and SYDVKM. The V end lost 5 bases, the J end lost 8 bases, and 16 bases lay between the germline ends. DNA of the CDR3: TGTGCCAGCAGTGGGCTAGAAGGCGGGGATGAGCAGTTCTTC. This gives the protein CASSGLEGGDEQFF.

The chain employs TRBV29-1 and TRBJ2-1; 7 nucleotides match TRBD2. J was trimmed by 6 bases and V by 7 bases; bases with no gene match: 9. This CDR3 is 13 amino acids long. Per germline, CDR1 SQVTM and CDR2 ANQGSEA. The CDR3 loop reads CSAPTGRINEQFF. In nucleotides, the CDR3 is TGCAGCGCCCCTACCGGGAGGATCAATGAGCAGTTCTTC.

The chain couples TRBV4-1 to TRBJ1-4; no firm D call. From germline, CDR1 is MGHRA and CDR2 YSYEKL. V lost 4 bases and J lost 0, with 15 bases in between. The CDR3 totals 17 residues. The CDR3 is CASSRGPIVSTNEKLFF. The CDR3 nucleotides read TGCGCCAGCAGCCGAGGGCCCATCGTCTCAACTAATGAAAAACTGTTTTTT.

The CDR3 sequence is CASSLKPYEQYF. As DNA, the CDR3 is TGTGCCAGCAGCCTTAAGCCCTACGAGCAGTACTTC. The chain recombines TRBV7-9 with TRBJ2-7, with D unclear. CDR3 length: 12 amino acids. In germline, CDR1 is SEHNR, CDR2 FQNEAQ (reference sequence). V shed 5 bases and J shed 2 bases, with 7 bases lying between them.

The gene calls are TRBV9 and TRBJ2-2; D is perhaps TRBD2 (7 bases). The V gene's germline CDR1 is SGDLS and CDR2 YYNGEE. This CDR3 is 17 amino acids long. V shed 0 bases and J shed 4 bases, with 16 bases lying between them. CDR3 protein: CASSVVRGAPPTGELFF. The CDR3 DNA follows: TGTGCCAGCAGCGTAGTTCGGGGGGCGCCTCCCACCGGGGAGCTGTTTTTT.

The chain uses TRBV7-6 and TRBJ2-3; 8 bases agree with TRBD1. This CDR3 is 18 amino acids long. The V segment lost 0 bases and the J segment 2 bases; nucleotides outside the gene matches: 10. Germline V gene data show CDR1 as SGHVS and CDR2 as FNYEAQ. The CDR3 reads CASSLALDRVDPTDTQYF. The DNA for the CDR3 is TGTGCCAGCAGCTTAGCGCTGGACAGGGTCGATCCCACAGATACGCAGTATTTT.

This sequence joins TRBV2 and TRBJ1-3, with D perhaps TRBD1 (5 bases). This CDR3 has 15 residues. Germline loops: CDR1 SNHLY, CDR2 FYNNEI. V lost 8 bases, J lost 0 bases, and 14 bases lay in between. CDR3 amino acids: CASGGAGGSGNTIYF. The CDR3 region has the DNA TGTGCCAGCGGAGGGGCCGGTGGCTCTGGAAACACCATATATTTT.